The subject of this entry is one T cell receptor beta chain. No antigen is known for it. Base quality data are lacking; no much larger clone is found one base away. V is cut back by 3 bases and J by 3 bases, with 15 bases in the junction unmatched. The CDR3 starts with the cysteine, ends with the phenylalanine, and has 19 residues. Only the CDR3 part of the read is kept: 57 bases, read in frame from the first base. CDR1 MDHEN and CDR2 SYDVKM were looked up in the germline V gene. This record belongs to a study of blood T cell repertoires in COVID-19 (dated by TCRdb to the early 2020s). Regarding the study in general: Samples from collaborators originated in the United States, Italy and Spain and spanned both the acute and convalescent phases of COVID-19. The material from the prospective study consisted of cDNA or gDNA derived from T cells, B-cell-depleted T cells, or PBMCs. The dataset comprised deeply sampled blood TCRbeta repertoires from subjects exposed to, actively infected with, or recovered from COVID-19. The repertoires were made available in a free public database intended to serve as a resource for research on the immune response to SARS-CoV-2. The samples were drawn from two sources: the first 160 participants of the ongoing ImmuneRACE study, and 1,254 subjects contributed by 6 global collaborators. Sample metadata almost always included a de-identified subject ID, COVID-19 status, age in years and sex. Where available, HLA class I and class II types were taken from metadata supplied by the sample provider and were not determined by assay-based typing. Overall study results and their limits: Clinical and demographic metadata were provided uncurated, with the amount varying by source and participant.

TCRbeta CDR3 regions were amplified from genomic DNA by means of the immunoSEQ Assay, a bias-controlled multiplex PCR. In the original analysis: The number of nucleated cells in each sample was estimated by amplification of reference gene primers within the assay. Sequence reads were collapsed and filtered to measure the absolute abundance of every unique TCRbeta CDR3 rearrangement. For each sample, productive Simpson clonality was calculated by taking the square root of Simpson's diversity index across productive rearrangements. TCRdb stores this immuneACCESS table with in-frame sequences only. Part of the clones is absent; in the studies checked, under half of the shortfall reflects unresolved V genes, and no reason is known for the rest. V, J and clone size reflect that table, while D and trimming were determined from the DNA. This sample lists about 260,000 clones; 85% to 90% were detected once. The ten largest clones take up approximately 4% of the sample.

Enrolling through a virtual design, the prospective study's participants ranged in age from roughly 18 to 89 years and lived across about two dozen United States geographic areas. To assign participants to cohorts, the prospective study relied on clinical history that participants themselves reported in a screening survey and a study questionnaire. In the prospective study, mobile phlebotomists collected whole blood, serum and a nasopharyngeal or oropharyngeal swab from each participant. Additional blood draws and questionnaires over an approximately 2-month period could optionally be provided by prospective study participants. Blood samples from the prospective study were shipped frozen or at room temperature prior to DNA extraction.

The TCR originated in a woman between 25 and 40 years old with acute COVID-19. The chain was built from TRBV28 and TRBJ2-7; TRBD2 fits 12 bases in the junction. Sequenced input: PBMCs or T cells enriched from blood (not recorded which). The nucleotides read TGTGCCAGCAGTTTTGATAGGCGCCAAGGACTAGCGGGACTCTACGAGCAGTACTTC. Its protein is CASSFDRRQGLAGLYEQYF.